These T cell receptor beta chains were read from a single sample in a study of Ad26.COV2.S vaccination and SARS-CoV-2 variants. Some clones are missing from TCRdb's copy, which holds only in-frame ones; the method was immunoSEQ multiplex PCR. The sample lists 300,000 to 350,000 clones, 85% to 90% seen once, with 5.5% in the top ten. The sequencing here drew on peripheral blood, taken in a trial of Ad26.COV2.S vaccine versus placebo. These receptor sequences come from a person between 18 and 65 years old who received the Ad26.COV2.S COVID-19 vaccine or a placebo. CDR3s include the opening cysteine and the closing phenylalanine or tryptophan. The D gene is left open where the match is weak. Some rows mark clone size as missing; the rest say once, few, many or name a class of expanded clone.

V	D	size	J	CDR3	DNA
TRBV7-2	-	-	TRBJ1-1	CASSQSWREAFF	TGTGCCAGCAGCCAGTCGTGGAGAGAAGCTTTCTTT
TRBV6-2/TRBV6-3	TRBD2	-	TRBJ2-3	CASSTGTSGGYTQYF	TGTGCCAGCAGTACCGGGACTAGCGGGGGGTATACGCAGTATTTT
TRBV19	-	-	TRBJ2-5	CASSTPAGTQYF	TGTGCCAGTAGTACGCCCGCAGGGACCCAGTACTTC
TRBV4-1	-	-	TRBJ1-2	CASSQVGGTSGYGYTF	TGCGCCAGCAGCCAAGTTGGAGGGACCAGCGGGTATGGCTACACCTTC
TRBV4-2	-	few	TRBJ1-4	CASSQGTTGRNEKLFF	TGTGCCAGCAGCCAAGGGACTACAGGGCGTAATGAAAAACTGTTTTTT
TRBV5-1	TRBD2	-	TRBJ2-7	CASSLALGGDEQYF	TGCGCCAGCAGCTTGGCCCTCGGGGGGGACGAGCAGTACTTC
TRBV7-9	-	-	TRBJ2-1	CASSLAGPAANEQFF	TGTGCCAGCAGCTTAGCGGGCCCCGCCGCGAATGAGCAGTTCTTC
TRBV5-6	-	-	TRBJ2-7	CASRAFGTLYEQYF	TGTGCCAGCAGGGCCTTTGGGACGCTCTACGAGCAGTACTTC
TRBV28	-	-	TRBJ2-1	CASRPGSAYNEEFF	TGTGCCAGCAGACCTGGATCCGCTTACAATGAGGAGTTCTTC
TRBV7-9	-	-	TRBJ2-7	CASSLGTGYEQYF	TGTGCCAGCAGCTTAGGTACAGGCTACGAGCAGTACTTC
TRBV6-2/TRBV6-3	-	-	TRBJ1-2	CASSGDNYGYTF	TGTGCCAGCAGCGGGGATAACTATGGCTACACCTTC
TRBV6-5	-	-	TRBJ1-2	CASSFTTDSYGYTF	TGTGCCAGCAGTTTCACGACAGATTCCTATGGCTACACCTTC
TRBV19	-	-	TRBJ2-1	CASKQHNEQFF	TGTGCCAGTAAACAGCACAATGAGCAGTTCTTC
TRBV15	-	-	TRBJ1-1	CATSRAGAARANTEAFF	TGTGCCACCAGCAGAGCAGGGGCGGCGCGGGCGAACACTGAAGCTTTCTTT
TRBV7-9	-	-	TRBJ1-2	CASSSTAMRGYTF	TGTGCCAGCAGCTCGACAGCGATGAGAGGCTACACCTTC
TRBV6-2/TRBV6-3	-	-	TRBJ2-1	CASRPDVGGPYNEQFF	TGTGCCAGCAGACCTGACGTCGGGGGCCCCTACAATGAGCAGTTCTTC
TRBV5-1	TRBD1	-	TRBJ2-2	CASSPSLRDRHTGELFF	TGCGCCAGCAGCCCCTCCCTCCGGGACAGACACACCGGGGAGCTGTTTTTT
TRBV25-1	-	-	TRBJ2-6	CASSEYAGSGANVLTF	TGTGCCAGCAGTGAATACGCAGGATCTGGGGCCAACGTCCTGACTTTC
TRBV19	-	-	TRBJ2-2	CASSIESTGELFF	TGTGCCAGTAGTATAGAATCCACCGGGGAGCTGTTTTTT
TRBV4-1	TRBD1	-	TRBJ2-7	CASSQVAQGYSYEQYF	TGCGCCAGCAGCCAAGTGGCACAGGGGTATTCCTACGAGCAGTACTTC
TRBV19	-	-	TRBJ2-5	CASSPGTETQYF	TGTGCCAGTAGTCCCGGGACAGAGACCCAGTACTTC
TRBV5-4	-	once	TRBJ2-1	CASSWMGNEQFF	TGTGCCAGCAGCTGGATGGGAAATGAGCAGTTCTTC
TRBV7-9	-	-	TRBJ2-3	CASSLGGIGADTQYF	TGTGCCAGCAGCTTAGGAGGGATAGGAGCAGATACGCAGTATTTT
TRBV5-5	TRBD1	-	TRBJ1-1	CASSYNRGLLNTEAFF	TGTGCCAGCAGCTACAACAGGGGGCTCCTGAACACTGAAGCTTTCTTT
TRBV30	-	-	TRBJ2-1	CAGSSYNEQFF	TGTGCCGGAAGCTCCTACAATGAGCAGTTCTTC
TRBV12-3/TRBV12-4	-	-	TRBJ1-1	CASSLLWYTEAFF	TGTGCCAGCAGTTTATTGTGGTACACTGAAGCTTTCTTT
TRBV29-1	-	-	TRBJ1-2	CSVEGSNYGYTF	TGCAGCGTTGAGGGTTCTAACTATGGCTACACCTTC
TRBV7-9	-	-	TRBJ1-2	CASSLGDLYGYTF	TGTGCCAGCAGCTTAGGGGATCTCTATGGCTACACCTTC
TRBV7-9	TRBD1	-	TRBJ1-5	CASSFGTGGIYSNQPQHF	TGTGCCAGCAGCTTTGGGACAGGGGGGATTTATAGCAATCAGCCCCAGCATTTT
TRBV10-3	-	once	TRBJ1-2	CAISEVDGSIYGYTF	TGTGCCATCAGTGAAGTCGATGGTAGCATCTATGGCTACACCTTC
TRBV27	TRBD2	-	TRBJ2-1	CASRASGSFGNEQFF	TGTGCCAGCAGGGCTAGCGGGAGTTTCGGCAATGAGCAGTTCTTC
TRBV30	-	-	TRBJ1-1	CAWSGLLSGGAFF	TGTGCCTGGAGTGGGCTACTAAGCGGGGGGGCTTTCTTT